This record looks at one TCR beta chain sequence and its context. The antigen is not known. This specimen comes from a study of cytomegalovirus exposure and HLA in healthy donors. Study-wide points: One variant, a missense change in DCLRE1C, was linked in a later analysis to TCR beta V- and J-gene trimming. The likely origin of a cluster of highly shared sequence variants was a sequencing artifact. The study flagged fewer than 200 TCR beta chains as cytomegalovirus-associated.

Trimming removed 5 bases at V and 3 bases at J, with 16 bases between. The CDR3 sequence is 15 residues long. Germline V gene data show CDR1 as LNHDA and CDR2 as SQIVND (reference sequence). PCR was performed using 60 Vbeta and 13 Jbeta primers. Only in-frame clones appear in the TCRdb table, and some are missing; sequencing was by immunoSEQ multiplex PCR. The table lists about 78,000 clones. This sequence was found in a female donor in good health and CMV-seropositive. V usage is TRBV19 and J usage is TRBJ2-5; D may be TRBD2 (6 bases). What was sequenced was PBMCs. CDR3 in amino acids: CASSPRAGLEETQYF. CDR3 in DNA: TGTGCCAGTAGTCCAAGGGCGGGACTTGAAGAGACCCAGTACTTC.